These T cell receptor beta chains were read from a single sample in a study of blood T cell repertoires in COVID-19. Libraries were prepared by immunoSEQ multiplex PCR; TCRdb keeps only in-frame clonotypes and omits some of them. The repertoire includes about 360,000 clones, 70% to 90% of them detected once, and about 7% sits in the top ten. What was sequenced was peripheral blood. These receptors were taken from a woman aged 55 to 70 with COVID-19, enrolled during active disease. The CDR3 runs from the conserved cysteine through the conserved F or W. A D gene is named only where the DNA matches it firmly. Clone sizes are given selectively: once, few, many, or a class where the clone is expanded.

clone_size j_call v_call d_call cdr3_nt cdr3_aa
once TRBJ2-3 TRBV4-2 TRBD2 TGTGCCAGCAGCCAAGCATCGGGACTAGCGGCGGGAGATACGCAGTATTTT CASSQASGLAAGDTQYF
. TRBJ2-1 TRBV10-2 . TGCGCCAGCAGTGAGTCGCTAGCGAGCACCTACAATGAGCAGTTCTTC CASSESLASTYNEQFF
once TRBJ2-2 TRBV5-4 . TGTGCCAGCAGCTCCGGTCCAACCGGCGGGGAGCTGTTTTTT CASSSGPTGGELFF
. TRBJ2-3 TRBV18 . TGTGCCAGCTCACCAGCGAGCACAGATACGCAGTATTTT CASSPASTDTQYF
. TRBJ2-7 TRBV28 TRBD2 TGTGCCAGCAGTTCCCCTGGCGGGGGGCTCTACGAGCAGTACTTC CASSSPGGGLYEQYF
. TRBJ2-7 TRBV4-1 TRBD1 TGCGCCAGCAGCCAAGAGGGGACAGGGCCCTACGAGCAGTACTTC CASSQEGTGPYEQYF
. TRBJ2-7 TRBV7-9 . TGTGCCAGCAGCTTCGCGGGACTTAAAGGCGAGCAGTACTTC CASSFAGLKGEQYF
. TRBJ2-7 TRBV18 TRBD1 TGTGCCAGCTCACGGGACAGGGAGAACTACGAGCAGTACTTC CASSRDRENYEQYF
. TRBJ2-5 TRBV4-1 TRBD2 TGCGCCAGCAGCCAACCCTCGACTAGCAGAGAGACCCAGTACTTC CASSQPSTSRETQYF
few TRBJ2-3 TRBV29-1 TRBD1 TGCAGCGTTGATGATTCCGGGACAGGGTGGAGAGATACGCAGTATTTT CSVDDSGTGWRDTQYF
. TRBJ2-2 TRBV5-1 TRBD2 TGCGCCAGCAGCACAGGACTCGGGACTAGTTTTTCCGGGGAGCTGTTTTTT CASSTGLGTSFSGELFF
. TRBJ1-3 TRBV5-1 TRBD1 TGCGCCAGCAGCCGGGACAGGGCCCCTCTCTCTGGAAACACCATATATTTT CASSRDRAPLSGNTIYF
. TRBJ2-1 TRBV5-1 TRBD2 TGCGCCAGCAGCTACCTCGGGACTAGCGGTTACAATGAGCAGTTCTTC CASSYLGTSGYNEQFF
. TRBJ1-2 TRBV20-1 . TGCAGTGCTAGAGATAAAGGCTACACCTTC CSARDKGYTF
. TRBJ2-3 TRBV3-1/TRBV3-2 . TGTGCCAGCAGCCAAAGGATGGGGACTAGCACAGATACGCAGTATTTT CASSQRMGTSTDTQYF
. TRBJ2-1 TRBV9 TRBD1 TGTGCCAGCAGCGTAGGGGACAGGGACCCCAATGAGCAGTTCTTC CASSVGDRDPNEQFF
. TRBJ1-2 TRBV4-1 . TGCGCCAGCAGCCTTCGGGATAACCTTCCCACTAACTATGGCTACACCTTC CASSLRDNLPTNYGYTF
. TRBJ2-5 TRBV14 . TGTGCCAGCAGCCCGCACTACGAGACCCAGTACTTC CASSPHYETQYF
. TRBJ1-1 TRBV9 . TGTGCCAGCAGCCAGAGGGCGGCGAACACTGAAGCTTTCTTT CASSQRAANTEAFF
. TRBJ2-3 TRBV25-1 TRBD2 TGTGCCAGCAGTGACCCCAGCGGGGGAGGAGATACGCAGTATTTT CASSDPSGGGDTQYF
. TRBJ2-1 TRBV3-1/TRBV3-2 . TGTGCCAGCAGCCCCCGAATGGAGGGTTGGGGGAATGAGCAGTTCTTC CASSPRMEGWGNEQFF
. TRBJ1-2 TRBV6-5 . TGTGCCAGCAGTTACTCGGGACACGGATACTATGGCTACACCTTC CASSYSGHGYYGYTF
. TRBJ1-3 TRBV7-9 . TGTGCCAGCAGCTTAGCATCGTGGAGCTCTGGAAACACCATATATTTT CASSLASWSSGNTIYF
. TRBJ2-1 TRBV27 . TGTGCCAGCATGGGCGGGGACTCCTACAATGAGCAGTTCTTC CASMGGDSYNEQFF
. TRBJ2-7 TRBV30 . TGTGCCTGGAGTGGGACTGGCATCTCCTACGAGCAGTACTTC CAWSGTGISYEQYF
. TRBJ1-4 TRBV4-1 . TGCGCCAGCAGCCTGGGGCAGGGTGATGAAAAACTGTTTTTT CASSLGQGDEKLFF
. TRBJ1-2 TRBV7-9 . TGTGCCAGCAGTTTCCCGGGGGGATATGGCTACACCTTC CASSFPGGYGYTF